This passage covers 21 T cell receptor beta chains from one sample sequenced in a study of cytomegalovirus exposure and HLA in healthy donors. Both 60 Vbeta primers and 13 Jbeta primers went into the PCR. Only in-frame clones appear in the TCRdb table, and some are missing; sequencing was by immunoSEQ multiplex PCR. The profile shows fewer than 250,000 clones, about 75% of them singletons. Sequencing input: PBMCs. The receptors originated from a male donor in good health and CMV-seronegative.

The chain couples TRBV28 to TRBJ2-7; D might be TRBD1 (5 bases). Germline CDR1 reads MDHEN; CDR2 reads SYDVKM. V was trimmed by 8 bases and J by 4 bases, leaving 12 bases between them. The CDR3 length is 12 residues. The CDR3 region is CASQGVYYEQYF. The CDR3 nucleotides are TGTGCCAGCCAAGGGGTTTATTACGAGCAGTACTTC.

The J gene is TRBJ1-1, the V gene TRBV5-1; weak D call: TRBD1 (6 bases). V dropped 3 bases and J dropped 5 bases, with 14 bases sitting between them. CDR1 is SGHRS and CDR2 is YFSETQ in the germline V gene. The CDR3 length is 14 residues. As DNA, the CDR3 is TGCGCCAGCAGCTACGGGGAGGGGGGGACTGAAGCTTTCTTT. Its protein product is CASSYGEGGTEAFF.

The chain combines TRBV7-8 with TRBJ1-1; D uncertain. CDR1 is SGHVS and CDR2 is FQNEAQ in the germline V gene. This CDR3 contains 15 residues. Trimming took 5 bases from V and 3 from J, leaving 16 bases between them. CDR3 nucleotide sequence: TGTGCCAGCAGCCAACCACGAGGCTTGGACACTGAAGCTTTCTTT. Translation: CASSQPRGLDTEAFF.

Only one count was recorded for this clone. The chain recombines TRBV15 with TRBJ2-5; perhaps TRBD1 as D (6 bases). Per germline, CDR1 LNHNV and CDR2 YYDKDF (reference sequence). The CDR3 sequence is 14 residues long. Between the trimmed V and J ends, which lost 0 bases and 6 bases, there was a span of 11 bases. CDR3 coding DNA: TGTGCCACCAGCAGAGACCAGGGGCTGAAGACCCAGTACTTC. It yields the protein CATSRDQGLKTQYF.

The chain combines TRBV28 with TRBJ1-3, with TRBD1 as a possible D gene (5 bases). V was trimmed by 5 bases and J by 2 bases, leaving 16 bases between them. The CDR3 has 16 residues. The germline gives CDR1 MDHEN, CDR2 SYDVKM. CDR3 residues: CASSAPKGITGNTIYF. The CDR3 DNA reads as TGTGCCAGCAGTGCGCCAAAGGGGATTACTGGAAACACCATATATTTT.

This clone occurred once. This chain links TRBV4-2 with TRBJ1-3; no reliable D call. CDR3 length: 16 amino acids. Germline CDR1 is LGHNA and CDR2 is YNFKEQ. The germline V and J ends were trimmed by 4 bases and 0 bases, with 13 bases remaining between them. CDR3 sequence: CASSRDPGNSGNTIYF. CDR3 bases: TGTGCCAGCAGCCGAGATCCAGGTAACTCTGGAAACACCATATATTTT.

The chain employs TRBV7-5 and TRBJ2-1; the table's D call, TRBD2, was not checked against the DNA. TRBV7-5 constitutes a pseudogene. The CDR3 totals 18 residues. The CDR3 loop reads CARSQGLAGVESYNEQFF. The CDR3 region has the DNA TGTGCCAGAAGCCAGGGGCTAGCGGGAGTAGAGTCCTACAATGAGCAGTTCTTC.

This chain uses TRBV7-2 with TRBJ2-5, with 7 bases that match TRBD2. J was trimmed by 5 bases and V by 5 bases; bases with no gene match: 8. This CDR3 comprises 14 residues. The germline CDR1 and CDR2 sequences are SGHTA and FQGNSA. The CDR3 loop reads CASSKEGRAETQYF. DNA for the CDR3: TGTGCCAGCAGCAAAGAGGGGAGGGCGGAGACCCAGTACTTC.

The chain combines TRBV6-5 with TRBJ2-7; D unclear. V lost 0 bases and J 6 bases, leaving 9 bases between the germline ends. The germline V gene has CDR1 MNHEY and CDR2 SVGAGI. The length of the CDR3 is 13 residues. The CDR3 region has the DNA TGTGCCAGCAGTTACTCTCAGGTGACCGAGCAGTACTTC. Amino acid sequence: CASSYSQVTEQYF.

The gene calls are TRBV10-2 and TRBJ2-7; 9 nucleotides agree with TRBD1. This CDR3 spans 14 amino acids. The V gene's germline CDR1 is WSHSY and CDR2 SAAADI. The J segment lost 4 bases and the V segment lost 1 base, leaving 2 bases of the junction unmatched. CDR3: CASSEYRGLYEQYF. CDR3 bases: TGCGCCAGCAGTGAGTACAGGGGGCTTTACGAGCAGTACTTC.

CDR3 nucleotides: TGTGCCAGCTCCCTAATAGTCCATGAGCAGTTCTTC. This translates into CASSLIVHEQFF. The chain recombines TRBV5-6 with TRBJ2-1; D remains ambiguous. Trimming left V 7 bases short and J 8 bases short, with 13 bases between. CDR1 and CDR2 (germline): SGHDT, YYEEEE. The CDR3 loop spans 12 amino acids.

The chain uses TRBV10-3 and TRBJ1-1; possible D gene TRBD1, 5 bases. V dropped 11 bases and J dropped 4 bases, with 14 bases sitting between them. This CDR3 is built from 12 residues. Germline CDR1 ENHRY, CDR2 SYGVKD. CDR3 region: CAAAGGSTEAFF. CDR3 bases: TGTGCCGCCGCCGGGGGTTCCACTGAAGCTTTCTTT.

This clone showed up just a few times. V gene TRBV4-3 combines with J gene TRBJ2-2, with 15 bases that match TRBD2. The ends lost 0 bases at V and 7 bases at J; junction bases unmatched: 6. Germline V gene lookup returns CDR1 LGHNA and CDR2 YSLEER. The CDR3 is made up of 18 amino acids. The CDR3 bases are TGCGCCAGCAGCCAAGAAGAACCGGGACTAGCGGGGGGCGGGGAGCTGTTTTTT. Translated: CASSQEEPGLAGGGELFF.

The chain recombines TRBV15 with TRBJ2-3; D is possibly TRBD2 (6 bases). The V gene's germline CDR1 is LNHNV and CDR2 YYDKDF (reference sequence). With 1 base removed from V and 11 bases from J, the gap between germline ends came to 13 bases. CDR3 length: 13 residues. The CDR3 sequence: CATSRVVGEEQYF. DNA for the CDR3: TGTGCCACCAGCAGAGTGGTTGGGGAGGAGCAGTATTTT.

The chain carries TRBV6-4 and TRBJ1-2; a possible D gene is TRBD1 (5 bases). From germline, CDR1 is MRHNA and CDR2 SNTAGT. Trimming removed 2 bases at V and 4 bases at J, with 11 bases between. There are 14 residues in the CDR3. The CDR3 sequence is CASSDPGRGYGYTF. The CDR3 coding sequence is TGTGCCAGCAGTGACCCCGGGAGGGGCTATGGCTACACCTTC.

This rearrangement joins TRBV28 to TRBJ1-1, with D unresolved. Germline V CDR1 and CDR2: MDHEN, SYDVKM. Deletions cut 6 bases from V and 5 bases from J, with 7 bases between. CDR3 length: 11 amino acids. The chain's CDR3 is CASSTGTEAFF. CDR3 nucleotide sequence: TGTGCCAGCAGCACGGGGACTGAAGCTTTCTTT.

This clone was seen a handful of times. The chain joins TRBV7-9 to TRBJ1-1, with 8 bases matching TRBD1. Germline values: CDR1 SEHNR, CDR2 FQNEAQ (reference sequence). The CDR3 is made up of 14 amino acids. Germline trimming cut 2 bases from V and 1 base from J; bases unmatched to any gene: 0. The CDR3: CASSLQGANTEAFF. The DNA for the CDR3 is TGTGCCAGCAGCTTACAGGGGGCGAACACTGAAGCTTTCTTT. The variable domain in full, with the rest retrieved from reference TRBV7-9 and TRBJ1-1, is DTGVSQNPRHKITKRGQNVTFRCDPISEHNRLYWYRQTLGQGPEFLTYFQNEAQLEKSRLLSDRFSAERPKGSFSTLEIQRTEQGDSAMYLCASSLQGANTEAFFGQGTRLTVV.

This clone was seen only once. The chain recombines TRBV9 with TRBJ2-7; 7 nucleotides agree with TRBD1. The CDR3 loop spans 14 amino acids. Germline V gene data show CDR1 as SGDLS and CDR2 as YYNGEE. Trimming at V came to 2 bases and at J to 2 bases, leaving 4 bases not matched to a gene. In DNA, the CDR3 is TGTGCCAGCAGCGTGGGACAGAGCGCCTACGAGCAGTACTTC. This encodes CASSVGQSAYEQYF. The variable domain in full, with the rest retrieved from reference TRBV9 and TRBJ2-7, is DSGVTQTPKHLITATGQRVTLRCSPRSGDLSVYWYQQSLDQGLQFLIQYYNGEERAKGNILERFSAQQFPDLHSELNLSSLELGDSALYFCASSVGQSAYEQYFGPGTRLTVT.

The chain is built from TRBV27 and TRBJ1-1, with 11 bases fitting TRBD1. With V trimmed by 2 bases and J by 0 bases, 5 bases remained unmatched. CDR3 size: 17 residues. Germline V gene data show CDR1 as MNHEY and CDR2 as SMNVEV (reference sequence). The CDR3 here is CASSLRTGGLMNTEAFF. The CDR3 bases are TGTGCCAGCAGTTTACGGACAGGGGGCTTAATGAACACTGAAGCTTTCTTT.

J is TRBJ1-1 and V is TRBV11-3; D is perhaps TRBD1 (5 bases). The CDR3 spans 12 residues. V lost 1 base and J lost 7, with 7 bases in between. Germline assignment: CDR1 SGHNT and CDR2 YENEEA. This CDR3 is CASSLGGGEAFF. For the CDR3, the DNA is TGTGCCAGCAGCTTAGGGGGGGGTGAAGCTTTCTTT.

The rearrangement uses TRBV2 and TRBJ2-6, with 14 bases that match TRBD2. The germline V gene has CDR1 SNHLY and CDR2 FYNNEI. The CDR3 extends over 17 amino acids. J gave up 4 bases and V 6 bases, and 5 bases lay outside the gene matches. Written as DNA, the CDR3 is TGTGCCAGCAGGCGACTAGCGGGGGGGCTCGGGGCCAACGTCCTGACTTTC. Translated, it gives CASRRLAGGLGANVLTF.